A selection of T cell receptor beta chains follows, all from one sample in a study of T-cell memory formation after mild COVID-19. Using its own MiXCR run on the 5' RACE reads, TCRdb lists one record per CDR3 protein. The sample consists of 470,000 or so distinct CDR3 sequences, 18% of them appearing once. Sequenced input: PBMCs or a T cell subset sorted from them (not recorded which). The receptors come from an adult woman who had mild COVID-19 (a few samples of this study predate the infection). Cell type and time point are not known. Both conserved end residues are part of each CDR3. The D gene is left open where the match is weak. A row's size may be missing; if present it is once, few, many or a size class.

clone size	V gene	J gene	D gene	CDR3 length	CDR3 DNA	CDR3 protein
-	TRBV12-3/TRBV12-4	TRBJ2-1	-	14	TGTGCCAGCAGCCCCCGGGCGGGCTACAATGAGCAGTTCTTC	CASSPRAGYNEQFF
many	TRBV20-1	TRBJ2-3	-	14	TGCAGTGCTAGATTTATAGGGGTCGCGGATACGCAGTATTTT	CSARFIGVADTQYF
-	TRBV5-6	TRBJ1-1	-	13	TGTGCCAGCAGCTCGGGACAACGAAATGAAGCTTTCTTT	CASSSGQRNEAFF
-	TRBV20-1	TRBJ1-2	-	16	TGCAGTGCTAGAGACTCACGAGGACACCTGGGGTATGGCTACACCTTC	CSARDSRGHLGYGYTF
-	TRBV2	TRBJ2-7	TRBD2	14	TGTGCCAGCAGACCCAGGACTAGCGGATACGAGCAGTACTTC	CASRPRTSGYEQYF
-	TRBV6-1	TRBJ1-1	-	14	TGTGCCAGCAGTGTTCGGGGCGGGGGCACTGAAGCTTTCTTT	CASSVRGGGTEAFF
-	TRBV4-1	TRBJ2-1	-	15	TGCGCCAGCAGCCAACTAATAGGGGCGGAAGTGGGGCAGTTCTTC	CASSQLIGAEVGQFF
-	TRBV6-2/TRBV6-3	TRBJ2-2	TRBD2	16	TGTGCCAGCAGACCCCTTAGCGGGGCTAACACCGGGGAGCTGTTTTTT	CASRPLSGANTGELFF
once	TRBV15	TRBJ1-5	TRBD1	16	TGTGCCACCAGCGGAAAAGGGACAGGGGGCGTTGAGCCCCAGCATTTT	CATSGKGTGGVEPQHF
-	TRBV7-6	TRBJ2-7	-	15	TGTGCCAGCAGCCTCAGGGGCGGGCAGAGCTACGAGCAGTACTTC	CASSLRGGQSYEQYF
few	TRBV27	TRBJ2-2	-	17	TGTGCCAGCAGTTTAGCGGGCGGGGGCCTCAACACCGGGGAGCTGTTTTTT	CASSLAGGGLNTGELFF
-	TRBV27	TRBJ2-3	-	17	TGTGCCAGTCACCGCGAGGGTAGGAAGGTTCGCACAGATACGCAGTATTTT	CASHREGRKVRTDTQYF
few	TRBV20-1	TRBJ1-5	TRBD1	14	TGCAGTGCTAGAGAGGGACAGGGGGCTCAGCCCCAGCATTTT	CSAREGQGAQPQHF
few	TRBV19	TRBJ2-7	-	16	TGTGCCAGTAGTATAATGGCAGGACGAGCCGGCTACGAGCAGTACTTC	CASSIMAGRAGYEQYF
few	TRBV7-2	TRBJ2-3	TRBD1	15	TGTGCCAGCAGTCCGGACAGGGCCCTCACAGATACGCAGTATTTT	CASSPDRALTDTQYF
few	TRBV2	TRBJ2-1	TRBD1	16	TGTGCCAGCAGTGCCGGGACAGAGTACGCCTACAATGAGCAGTTCTTC	CASSAGTEYAYNEQFF
-	TRBV5-1	TRBJ2-3	TRBD2	16	TGCGCCAGCAGCCCGGGACTAGTCGGTAGCACAGATACGCAGTATTTT	CASSPGLVGSTDTQYF
few	TRBV5-4	TRBJ1-2	TRBD1	16	TGTGCCAGCAGCCCGGGGGGGGCAGGGGGCCGTGATGGCTACACCTTC	CASSPGGAGGRDGYTF
-	TRBV6-5	TRBJ1-2	-	13	TGTGCCAGCAACGGGGGCGCGGGCTATGGCTACACCTTC	CASNGGAGYGYTF